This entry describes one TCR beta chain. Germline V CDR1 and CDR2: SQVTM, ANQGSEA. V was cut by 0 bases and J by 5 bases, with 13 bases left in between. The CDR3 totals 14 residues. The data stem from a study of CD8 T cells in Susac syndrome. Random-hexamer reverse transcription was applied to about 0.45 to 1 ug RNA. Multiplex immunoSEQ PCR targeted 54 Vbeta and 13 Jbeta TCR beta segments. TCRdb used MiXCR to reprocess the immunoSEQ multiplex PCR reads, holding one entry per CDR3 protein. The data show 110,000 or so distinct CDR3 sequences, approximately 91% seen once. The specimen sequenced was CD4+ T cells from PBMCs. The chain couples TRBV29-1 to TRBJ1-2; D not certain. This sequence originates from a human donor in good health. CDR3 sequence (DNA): TGCAGCGTTGAAGAGGTCGGAGGATGGTATGGCTACACCTTC. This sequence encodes CSVEEVGGWYGYTF.